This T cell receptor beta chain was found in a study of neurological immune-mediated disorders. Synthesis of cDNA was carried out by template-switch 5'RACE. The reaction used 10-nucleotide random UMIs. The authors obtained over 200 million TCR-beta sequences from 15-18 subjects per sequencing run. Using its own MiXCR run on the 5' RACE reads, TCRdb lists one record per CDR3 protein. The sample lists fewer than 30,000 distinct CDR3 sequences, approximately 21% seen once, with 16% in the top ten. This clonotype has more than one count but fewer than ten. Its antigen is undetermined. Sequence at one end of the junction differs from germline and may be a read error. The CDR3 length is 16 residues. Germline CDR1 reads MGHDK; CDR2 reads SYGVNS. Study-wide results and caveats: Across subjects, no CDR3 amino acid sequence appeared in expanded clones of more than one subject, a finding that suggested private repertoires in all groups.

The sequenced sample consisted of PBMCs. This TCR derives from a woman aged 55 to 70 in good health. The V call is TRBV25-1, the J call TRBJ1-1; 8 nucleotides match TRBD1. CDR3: CAISDFYTGGDTEAFF. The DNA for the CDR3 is TGTGCCATCAGTGACTTCTACACAGGGGGAGACACTGAAGCTTTCTTT.